The subject of this entry is one TCR beta chain. This clonotype occurred a few times. The antigen it binds to is not known. Base qualities are not at hand, and no much larger clone is one base apart. The CDR3 spans 17 residues, from the cysteine through the phenylalanine. Only CDR3 DNA remains: 51 bases, in frame from the first base. The V end gives up 0 bases and the J end 2 bases, leaving 9 bases in the junction not matched to a gene. Taken from the germline V gene (reference sequence), the CDR1 and CDR2 loops are GTSNPN and SVGIG. The time point label on this specimen signifies: persistent/refractory GD, antithyroid drugs over 5 years with positive TRAb. RNA was extracted from PBMCs in TRIzol for both TCR sequencing and RNA sequencing. The diagnosis of Graves' disease was made according to American Thyroid Association guidelines. Patients were recruited from an endocrinology department in Xi'an, China. From each patient, about 8.9 milliliters of peripheral blood was collected into an EDTA anticoagulant tube. PBMCs were isolated by Ficoll Paque Plus density gradient separation without further T cell sorting. An Agilent 2100 Bioanalyzer and agarose gel were used to check RNA quality, and a NanoDrop 2000 was used to measure RNA concentration.

This record belongs to a study of regulatory T cells in long-lasting Graves disease (dated by TCRdb to about 2021). Broadly, across the study: To count as having persistent Graves' disease, a patient had to have received antithyroid drug treatment for over 5 years with TSH receptor autoantibodies remaining persistently positive. The study was registered as a clinical trial and conducted in China. On average, persistent Graves' disease patients in the clinical cohort had been on antithyroid drugs for approximately ten years. Persistent Graves' disease patients were compared with newly diagnosed Graves' disease patients by peripheral blood TCR sequencing and RNA sequencing. A total of roughly 33 samples were covered by TCR sequencing, comprising some 13 persistent and around 20 newly diagnosed Graves' disease patients. Beyond this particular receptor, the publication reports: Sequencing and analysis were limited to the TCR beta chain. The authors noted that the small sample size was a limitation that may lower accuracy. Because the primary lesion, thyroid tissue, could not be accessed, the study looked at peripheral blood alone. Compared with newly diagnosed patients, persistent Graves' disease patients had lower TCR Shannon entropy and fewer highly expanded clones, which suggests clonal expansion. Persistent patients shared more public clonotypes among themselves (fewer than 3,000) than newly diagnosed patients did (over 900). Persistent disease showed preferential use of TRBV28, TRBJ1-2 and TRBJ2-5, whereas newly diagnosed disease favored TRBV20-1 and TRBJ2-1.

Library construction relied on multiplex PCR. The sample was run on an Illumina HiSeq 4000. CDR3 regions were amplified by Arm-PCR with iRepertoire HTBI primers to construct TCR beta libraries. Before sequencing, the PCR products underwent gel purification. Under the source paper's analysis protocol: Gene usage analysis of CDR3 amino acid clonotypes used the 62 TRBV and 14 to 15 TRBJ segments found across samples. Filtered high-quality paired reads were merged into contigs using COPE and FqMerger. BLAST was used to align contigs to IMGT TRBV, TRBD and TRBJ reference genes, with CDR3 defined following IMGT. Any clonotype with a frequency above 0.1% was classified as a highly expanded clone. Shannon entropy was used to measure repertoire diversity, and the Gini coefficient was used to measure V-J evenness. Public clonotypes were defined as clonotypes shared by more than one individual. Clones were called with MiXCR by TCRdb after fastp trimmed the public reads at Q25, and only in-frame beta chains were retained. Under each unique CDR3 protein, matching rows form one entry showing the most common genes and DNA. The V and J calls were determined by TCRdb, not by the authors. The sample table contains over 350,000 distinct CDR3 sequences; only one count was recorded for around 21% of them. Less than 25% of the sample is held by the ten biggest clonotypes.

The input for sequencing was peripheral blood mononuclear cells (PBMCs), taken when the disease was refractory, from a patient treated with antithyroid drugs. The origin of this receptor is a female donor with Graves disease. This receptor chain uses TRBV30 and TRBJ2-7, and TRBD1 matches 11 of the central bases. The DNA sequence is TGTGCCTGGAGTGTACGACCCGAGGACAGGGGGCCCTACGAGCAGTACTTC. Its translation reads: CAWSVRPEDRGPYEQYF.